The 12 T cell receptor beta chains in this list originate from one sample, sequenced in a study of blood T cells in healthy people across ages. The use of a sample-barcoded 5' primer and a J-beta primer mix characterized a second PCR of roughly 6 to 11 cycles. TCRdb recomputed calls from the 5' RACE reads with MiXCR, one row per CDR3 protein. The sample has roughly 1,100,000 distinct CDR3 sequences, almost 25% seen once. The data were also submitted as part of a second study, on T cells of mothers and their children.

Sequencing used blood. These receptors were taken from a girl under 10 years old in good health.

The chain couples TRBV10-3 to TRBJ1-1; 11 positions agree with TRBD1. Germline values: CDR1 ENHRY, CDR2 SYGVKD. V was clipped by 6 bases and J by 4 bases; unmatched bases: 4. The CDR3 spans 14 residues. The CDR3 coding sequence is TGTGCCATCAGGGACAGGGGGCAAACCACTGAAGCTTTCTTT. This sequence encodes CAIRDRGQTTEAFF.

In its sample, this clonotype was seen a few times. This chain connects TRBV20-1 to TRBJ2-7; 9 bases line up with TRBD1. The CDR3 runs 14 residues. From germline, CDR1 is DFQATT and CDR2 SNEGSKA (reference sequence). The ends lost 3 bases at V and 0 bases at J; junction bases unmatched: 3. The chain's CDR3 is CSARGDRVSYEQYF. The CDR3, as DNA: TGCAGTGCTAGGGGGGACAGGGTCTCCTACGAGCAGTACTTC.

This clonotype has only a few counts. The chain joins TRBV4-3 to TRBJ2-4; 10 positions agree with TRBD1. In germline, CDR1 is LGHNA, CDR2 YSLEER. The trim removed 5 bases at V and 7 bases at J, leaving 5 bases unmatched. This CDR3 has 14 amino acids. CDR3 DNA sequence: TGCGCCAGCAGCAGACAGGGGGCGGGTAACATTCAGTACTTC. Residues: CASSRQGAGNIQYF.

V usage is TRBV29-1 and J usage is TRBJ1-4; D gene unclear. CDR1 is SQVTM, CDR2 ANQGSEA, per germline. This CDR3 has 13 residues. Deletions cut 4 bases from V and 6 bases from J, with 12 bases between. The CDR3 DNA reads TGCAGCGTTGTTGATTCACCGGATGAAAAACTGTTTTTT. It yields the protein CSVVDSPDEKLFF.

The CDR3 coding sequence is TGCAGTGCTAGCAGCCTAGCGGAGGACACAGATACGCAGTATTTT. It yields the protein CSASSLAEDTDTQYF. The chain uses TRBV20-1 and TRBJ2-3; TRBD2 matches 7 bases. After removal of 3 bases from V and 2 bases from J, the junction contained 8 bases not matched to a gene. The CDR3 is 15 residues long. Germline CDR1 DFQATT, CDR2 SNEGSKA (reference sequence).

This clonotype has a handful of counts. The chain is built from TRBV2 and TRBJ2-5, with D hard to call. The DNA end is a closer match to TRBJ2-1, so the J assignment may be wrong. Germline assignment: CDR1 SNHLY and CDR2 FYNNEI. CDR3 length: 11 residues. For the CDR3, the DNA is TGTGCCAGCAGTGAAGGACTTGAGCAGTTCTTC. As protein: CASSEGLEQFF.

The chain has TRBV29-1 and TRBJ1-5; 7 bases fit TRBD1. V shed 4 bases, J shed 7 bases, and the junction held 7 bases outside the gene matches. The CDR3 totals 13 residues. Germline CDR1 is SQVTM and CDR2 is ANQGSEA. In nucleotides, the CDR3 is TGCAGCGTTGGAAGGGGGCTAGGGCAGCCCCAGCATTTT. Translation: CSVGRGLGQPQHF.

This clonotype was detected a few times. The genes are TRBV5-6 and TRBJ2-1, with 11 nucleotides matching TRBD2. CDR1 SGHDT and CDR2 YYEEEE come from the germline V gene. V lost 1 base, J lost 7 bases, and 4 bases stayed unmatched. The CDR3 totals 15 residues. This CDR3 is CASSLRLAGTNEQFF. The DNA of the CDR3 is TGTGCCAGCAGCTTGAGACTAGCGGGAACAAATGAGCAGTTCTTC.

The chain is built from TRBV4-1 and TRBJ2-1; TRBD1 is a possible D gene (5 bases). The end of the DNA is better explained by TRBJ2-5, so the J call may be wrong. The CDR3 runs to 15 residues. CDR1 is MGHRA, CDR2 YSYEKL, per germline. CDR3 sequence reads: CASSDTWGVEETQYF. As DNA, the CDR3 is TGCGCCAGCAGCGATACCTGGGGCGTCGAAGAGACCCAGTACTTC.

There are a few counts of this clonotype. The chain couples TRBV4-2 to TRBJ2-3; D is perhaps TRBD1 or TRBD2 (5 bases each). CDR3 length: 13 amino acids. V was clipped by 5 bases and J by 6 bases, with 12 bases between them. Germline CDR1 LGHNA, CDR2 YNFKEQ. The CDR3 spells CASSGGEGDTQYF. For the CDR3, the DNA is TGTGCCAGCAGCGGCGGAGAGGGGGATACGCAGTATTTT.

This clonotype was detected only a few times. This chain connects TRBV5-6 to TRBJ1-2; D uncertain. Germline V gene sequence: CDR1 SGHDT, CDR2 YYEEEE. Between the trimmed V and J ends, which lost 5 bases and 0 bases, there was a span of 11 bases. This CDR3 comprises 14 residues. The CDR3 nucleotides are TGTGCCAGCAGTGTGCTGATAGCTAACTATGGCTACACCTTC. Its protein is CASSVLIANYGYTF.

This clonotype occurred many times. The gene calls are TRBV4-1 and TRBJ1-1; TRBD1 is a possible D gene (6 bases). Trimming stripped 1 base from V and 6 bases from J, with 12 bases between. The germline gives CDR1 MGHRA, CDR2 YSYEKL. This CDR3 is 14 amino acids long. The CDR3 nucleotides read TGCGCCAGCAGCCAAGGGCAGGGGATCCCTGAAGCTTTCTTT. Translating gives CASSQGQGIPEAFF.